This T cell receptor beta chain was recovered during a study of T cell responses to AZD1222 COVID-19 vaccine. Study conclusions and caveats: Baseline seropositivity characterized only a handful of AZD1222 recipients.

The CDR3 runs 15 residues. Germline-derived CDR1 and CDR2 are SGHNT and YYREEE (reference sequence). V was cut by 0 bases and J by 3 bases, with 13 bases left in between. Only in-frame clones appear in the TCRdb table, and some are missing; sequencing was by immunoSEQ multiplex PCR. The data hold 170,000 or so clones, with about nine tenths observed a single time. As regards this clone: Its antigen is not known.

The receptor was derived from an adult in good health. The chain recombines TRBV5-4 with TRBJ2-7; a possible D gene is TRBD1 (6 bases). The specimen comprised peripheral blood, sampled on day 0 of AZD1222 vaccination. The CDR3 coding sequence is TGTGCCAGCAGCTTGGGGACAGATCCCCTCTACGAGCAGTACTTC. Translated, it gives CASSLGTDPLYEQYF.